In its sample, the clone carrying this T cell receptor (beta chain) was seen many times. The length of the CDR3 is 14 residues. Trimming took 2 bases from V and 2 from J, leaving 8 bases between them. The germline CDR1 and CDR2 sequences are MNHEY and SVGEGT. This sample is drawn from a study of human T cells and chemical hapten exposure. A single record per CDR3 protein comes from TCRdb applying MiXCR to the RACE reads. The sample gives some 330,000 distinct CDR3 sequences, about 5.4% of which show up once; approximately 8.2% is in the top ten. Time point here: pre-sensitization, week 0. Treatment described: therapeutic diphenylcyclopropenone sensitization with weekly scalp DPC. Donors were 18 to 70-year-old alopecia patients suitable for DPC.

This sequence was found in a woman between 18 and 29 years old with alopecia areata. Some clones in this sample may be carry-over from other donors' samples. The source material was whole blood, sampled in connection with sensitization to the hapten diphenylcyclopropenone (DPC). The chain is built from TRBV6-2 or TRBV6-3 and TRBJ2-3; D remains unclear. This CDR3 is CASSYVGPTDTQYF. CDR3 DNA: TGTGCCAGCAGTTACGTCGGACCCACAGATACGCAGTATTTT.